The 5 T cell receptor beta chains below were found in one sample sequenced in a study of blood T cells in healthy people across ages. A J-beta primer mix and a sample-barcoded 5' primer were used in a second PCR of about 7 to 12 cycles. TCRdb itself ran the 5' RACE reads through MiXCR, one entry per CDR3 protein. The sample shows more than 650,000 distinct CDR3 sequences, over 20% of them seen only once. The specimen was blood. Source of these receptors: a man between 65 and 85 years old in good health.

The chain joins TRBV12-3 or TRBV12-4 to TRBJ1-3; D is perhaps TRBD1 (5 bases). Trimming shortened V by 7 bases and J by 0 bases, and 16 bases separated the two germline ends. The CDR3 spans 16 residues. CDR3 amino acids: CASTTVVRVSGNTIYF. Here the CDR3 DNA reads TGTGCCAGCACCACGGTGGTCAGGGTCTCTGGAAACACCATATATTTT.

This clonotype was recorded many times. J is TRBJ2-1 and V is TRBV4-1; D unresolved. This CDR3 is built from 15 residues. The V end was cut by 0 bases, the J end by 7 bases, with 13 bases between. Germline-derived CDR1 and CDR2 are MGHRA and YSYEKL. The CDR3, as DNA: TGCGCCAGCAGCCAAGAAGCAGGATCGGGTAATGAGCAGTTCTTC. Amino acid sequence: CASSQEAGSGNEQFF.

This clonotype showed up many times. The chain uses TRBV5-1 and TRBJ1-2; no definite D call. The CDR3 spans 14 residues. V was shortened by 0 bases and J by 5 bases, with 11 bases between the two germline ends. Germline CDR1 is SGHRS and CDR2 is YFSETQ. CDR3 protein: CASSLEQKTYGYTF. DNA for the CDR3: TGCGCCAGCAGCTTGGAACAGAAAACTTATGGCTACACCTTC.

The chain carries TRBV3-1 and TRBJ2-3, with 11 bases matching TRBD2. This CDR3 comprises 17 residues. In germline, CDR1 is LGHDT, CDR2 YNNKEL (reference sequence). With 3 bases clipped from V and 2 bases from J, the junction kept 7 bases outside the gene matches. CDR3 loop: CASSHLRTSGHTDTQYF. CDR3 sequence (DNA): TGTGCCAGCAGCCACCTCAGGACTAGCGGGCACACAGATACGCAGTATTTT.

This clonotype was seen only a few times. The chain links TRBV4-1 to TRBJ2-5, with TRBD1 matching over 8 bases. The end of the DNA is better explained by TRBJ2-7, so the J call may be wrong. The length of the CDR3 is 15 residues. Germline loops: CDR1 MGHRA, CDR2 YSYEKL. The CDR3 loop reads CASSQGTGRSYEQYV. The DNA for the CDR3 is TGCGCCAGCAGCCAAGGGACAGGGCGTAGCTACGAGCAGTACGTC.